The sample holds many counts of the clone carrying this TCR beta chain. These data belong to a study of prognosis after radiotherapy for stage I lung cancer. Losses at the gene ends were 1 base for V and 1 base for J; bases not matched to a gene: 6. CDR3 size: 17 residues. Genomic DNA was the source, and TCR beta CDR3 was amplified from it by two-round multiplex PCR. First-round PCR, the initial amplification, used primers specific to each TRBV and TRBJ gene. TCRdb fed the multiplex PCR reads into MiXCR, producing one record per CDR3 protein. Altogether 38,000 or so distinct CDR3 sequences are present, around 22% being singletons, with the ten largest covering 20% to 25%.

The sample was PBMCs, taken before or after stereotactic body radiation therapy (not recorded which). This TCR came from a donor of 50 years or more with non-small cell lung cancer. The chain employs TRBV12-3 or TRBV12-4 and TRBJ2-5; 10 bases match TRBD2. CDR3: CASSLDGLAGGQETQYF. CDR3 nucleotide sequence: TGTGCCAGCAGTTTAGACGGGTTAGCGGGAGGCCAAGAGACCCAGTACTTC.